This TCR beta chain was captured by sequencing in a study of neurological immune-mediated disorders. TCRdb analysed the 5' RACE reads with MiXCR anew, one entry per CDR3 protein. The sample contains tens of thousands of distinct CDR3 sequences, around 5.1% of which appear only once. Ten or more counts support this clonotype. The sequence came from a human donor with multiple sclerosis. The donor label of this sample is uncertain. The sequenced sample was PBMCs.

The CDR3 sequence: CASSPSYEQFF. The CDR3 bases are TGTGCCAGCAGCCCTAGCTATGAGCAGTTCTTC. The rearrangement links TRBV7-2 to TRBJ2-1; a possible D gene is TRBD2 (5 bases). V lost 5 bases to trimming and J lost 8 bases, with 7 bases between them. The germline V gene encodes CDR1 SGHTA and CDR2 FQGNSA. The CDR3 sequence is 11 residues long.